This TCR beta chain stems from a study of CD8+ T cells in alopecia areata. Extraction and reverse transcription of RNA yielded cDNA as the sequencing template. Method: immunoSEQ multiplex PCR; TCRdb's copy keeps in-frame clones and lacks some. The sample lists around 180,000 clones, roughly 60% seen once, with 0.95% to 1.1% in the top ten. Treatment of the sample: oral pan-JAK inhibitor, 5-10 mg twice daily. Both peripheral blood and punch biopsies of lesional scalp skin were obtained from patients who had alopecia areata. Trimming pared 7 bases from V and 6 bases from J, leaving 20 bases between. Germline CDR1 SQVTM, CDR2 ANQGSEA. The CDR3 loop spans 14 amino acids.

This receptor was obtained from a human donor with alopecia areata. The chain couples TRBV29-1 to TRBJ2-3; possible D gene TRBD2, 5 bases. Specimen: CD4+ T cells sorted from blood, collected at week 24, from a patient treated with tofacitinib. CDR3 sequence reads: CSAGGVTLGDTQYF. CDR3 bases: TGCAGCGCTGGAGGCGTCACGCTGGGGGATACGCAGTATTTT.